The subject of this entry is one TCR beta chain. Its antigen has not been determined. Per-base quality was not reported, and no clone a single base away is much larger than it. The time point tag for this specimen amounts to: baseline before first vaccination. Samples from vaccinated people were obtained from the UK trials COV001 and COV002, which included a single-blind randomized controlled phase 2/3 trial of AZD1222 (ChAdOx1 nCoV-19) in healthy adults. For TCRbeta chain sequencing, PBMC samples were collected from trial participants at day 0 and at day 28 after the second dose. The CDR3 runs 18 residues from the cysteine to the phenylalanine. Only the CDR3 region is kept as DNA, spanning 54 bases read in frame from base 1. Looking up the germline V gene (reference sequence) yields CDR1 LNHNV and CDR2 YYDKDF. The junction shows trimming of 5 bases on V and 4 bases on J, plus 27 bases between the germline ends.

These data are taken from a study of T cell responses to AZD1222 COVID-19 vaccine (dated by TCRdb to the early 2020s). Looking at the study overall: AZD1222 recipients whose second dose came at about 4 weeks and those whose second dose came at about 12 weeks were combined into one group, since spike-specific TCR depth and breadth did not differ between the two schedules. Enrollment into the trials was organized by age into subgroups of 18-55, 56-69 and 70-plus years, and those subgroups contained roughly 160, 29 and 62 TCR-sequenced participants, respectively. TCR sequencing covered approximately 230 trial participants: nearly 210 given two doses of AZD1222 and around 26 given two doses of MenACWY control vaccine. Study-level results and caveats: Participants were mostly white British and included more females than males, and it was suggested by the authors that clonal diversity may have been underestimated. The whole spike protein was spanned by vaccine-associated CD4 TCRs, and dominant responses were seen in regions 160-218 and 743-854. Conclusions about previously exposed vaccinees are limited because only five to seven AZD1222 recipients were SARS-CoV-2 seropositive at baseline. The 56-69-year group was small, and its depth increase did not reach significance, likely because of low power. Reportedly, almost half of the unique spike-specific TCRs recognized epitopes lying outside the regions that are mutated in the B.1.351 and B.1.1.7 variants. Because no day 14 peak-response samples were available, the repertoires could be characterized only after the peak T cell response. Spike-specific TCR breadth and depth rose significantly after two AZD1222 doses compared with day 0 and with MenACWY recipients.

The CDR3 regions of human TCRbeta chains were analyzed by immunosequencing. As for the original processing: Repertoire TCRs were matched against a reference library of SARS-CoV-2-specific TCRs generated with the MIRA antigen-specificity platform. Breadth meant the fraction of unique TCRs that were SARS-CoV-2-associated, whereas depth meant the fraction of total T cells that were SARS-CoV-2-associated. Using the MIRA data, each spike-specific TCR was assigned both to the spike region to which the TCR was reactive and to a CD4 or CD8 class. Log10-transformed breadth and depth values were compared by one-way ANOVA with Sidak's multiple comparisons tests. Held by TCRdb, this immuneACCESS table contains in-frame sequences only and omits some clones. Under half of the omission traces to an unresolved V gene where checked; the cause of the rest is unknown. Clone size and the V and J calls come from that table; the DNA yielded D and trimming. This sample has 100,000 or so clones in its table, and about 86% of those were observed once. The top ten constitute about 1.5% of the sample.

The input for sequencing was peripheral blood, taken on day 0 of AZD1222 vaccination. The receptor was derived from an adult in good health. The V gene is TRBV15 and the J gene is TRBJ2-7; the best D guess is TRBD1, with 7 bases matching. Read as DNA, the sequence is TGTGCCACCAGCTCAGGAGGGACAGAAGGACCCCTTTTTTACGAGCAGTACTTC. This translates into CATSSGGTEGPLFYEQYF.